This TCR beta chain was recovered during a study of T cells after yellow fever vaccination (dated by TCRdb to the late 2010s). Regarding the research as a whole: Libraries from fractions with low cell numbers were prepared with the SMART-Seq v4 Ultra Low Input RNA kit. To follow T-cell clones before and after both primary and booster YFV17D yellow fever vaccination, bulk TCR alpha and beta repertoires underwent longitudinal sequencing. Two healthy male donors made up the cohort, one aged 18 to 30 years and the other aged 30 to 40 years. Blood samples were taken at several timepoints before and after primary and secondary immunization, and bulk PBMC replicates and cell subsets were isolated.

Summary of the overall study and its limitations: Because the study included only a couple of donors, the extent to which the findings can be generalized is limited. A small share of clonotypes occurred in both CD4 and CD8 compartments, likely arising from convergent recombination. The secondary T-cell response was weaker than the primary response but faster, peaking on day 5 instead of day 15. Most clones expanded after primary vaccination (approximately 97% of CD4 and approximately 90% of CD8) were re-detected after the booster, suggesting that broad memory maintenance occurred. Computational filtering was required because FACS-sorted repertoires could contain abundant contaminating clonotypes from the bulk population.

The treatment or condition label here, explained by the study, means: live attenuated yellow fever vaccine strain. PBMCs were isolated from peripheral blood using a standard Ficoll-Paque protocol. CD4 and CD8 T-cell fractions were isolated with Dynabeads CD4 and CD8 positive selection kits. TriZol was used to extract RNA from bulk PBMCs, from CD4 and CD8 fractions, and from dextramer-positive and dextramer-negative fractions. TCR cDNA was synthesized by 5'RACE template switching, which introduced a universal primer site and unique molecular identifiers. Priming for cDNA synthesis came from both the TCR alpha and TCR beta constant segments. Library amplification used two PCR steps, and the second PCR step added sample barcodes and sequencing adapters. Sequencing of the libraries was done on either Illumina HiSeq 2500 (2x100 bp) or NovaSeq (2x150 bp). Per the source publication's procedure: Demultiplexing of reads and collapsing into UMI consensus sequences were performed with MIGEC, and V(D)J alignment was carried out with MiXCR. Using edgeR on replicate PBMC samples, clonotypes were called vaccine-responding if FDR was below 0.01 and the log2 fold change was above 5 up to day 15. Each bulk clonotype received a CD4 or CD8 identity based on whether the sequenced CD4 or CD8 repertoire contained that clonotype at higher abundance. Through fastp at Q25 and MiXCR, TCRdb rebuilt clones from the public reads, retaining in-frame beta chains. One record per CDR3 amino acid sequence lists the most common genes and DNA. TCRdb assigned the V and J calls; the authors' analysis was not used. The sample has under 200,000 distinct CDR3 sequences on record, less than 9% of them singletons. The leading ten clones occupy approximately 2.5% of the sample.

As regards this clonotype: The antigen it recognizes is unknown. Base quality data are lacking; no much larger clone is found one base away.

The germline V gene (reference sequence) gives CDR1 as DFQATT and CDR2 as SNEGSKA. Relative to germline, V is 4 bases shorter and J is 4 bases shorter, with 10 bases between their ends. From its cysteine to its phenylalanine, the CDR3 spans 12 amino acids. The DNA shown is the 36-base CDR3, in frame from base 1. Sequencing was performed on CD4+ T cells sorted from PBMCs, taken roughly 5 days after the first yellow fever vaccination. The origin of this receptor is a man aged 18 to 30 who received the YFV17D yellow fever vaccine. The chain uses TRBV20-1 and TRBJ2-5; TRBD1 might be the D gene, on 6 matching bases. The CDR3 reads as follows: CSAIDRLETQYF. In nucleotides, the sequence is TGCAGTGCTATCGACAGGTTAGAGACCCAGTACTTC.